This T cell receptor beta chain is from a study of blood T cell repertoires in COVID-19. Across the whole study: Both acute and convalescent COVID-19 samples were obtained from the United States, Italy and Spain.

Under the authors' procedure: The authors estimated nucleated cell counts from reference gene primer amplification. The protocol was immunoSEQ multiplex PCR, while the TCRdb copy is restricted to in-frame clones and leaves out a portion. V, J and clone size are taken as reported in that table, and D and trimming were inferred from the DNA itself. Of about 180,000 clones in the sample, 84% were seen once. This CDR3 has 14 amino acids. The J segment lost 8 bases and the V segment lost 6 bases, leaving 6 bases of the junction unmatched. Looked up from germline, CDR1 is MDHEN and CDR2 is SYDVKM. Enrolled through a virtual design, the participants were between about 18 and 100 years of age and came from 24 US areas. Two consecutive negative NP/OP PCR tests, clearance, or resolved symptoms defined Cohort 3 recovery. About this clone: The sample carries other DNA sequences with the same CDR3.

V is TRBV28 and J is TRBJ1-4, with TRBD1 identical over 10 bases. The receptor comes from a man aged 50-60 years who had recovered from COVID-19. Sequencing was done on a sample of PBMCs or T cells enriched from blood (not recorded which). CDR3 protein: CASRLTGGREKLFF. The DNA of the CDR3 is TGTGCCAGCAGACTGACAGGGGGCCGGGAAAAACTGTTTTTT.